This T cell receptor (beta chain) was sequenced during a study of vaccination and CD4 T cells after COVID-19. Study-wide context: Overlapping spike peptides served as the stimulus for the cells. These peptides came from SARS-CoV-2 and from the common cold coronaviruses HCoV-NL63, HCoV-OC43 and HCoV-229E. Some control cultures received a CEFX pool, which served as the positive control. Others received an HIV-1 Nef pool or no peptide.

As for this clonotype: Its matching antigen is unknown.

The V and J ends lost 5 bases and 1 base, in that order; junction bases with no gene match: 5. The length of the CDR3 is 15 residues. An Oncomine TCR Beta short-read assay was used to sequence the DNA from cultured CD4+ T cells. Scientists extracted genomic DNA from CD4+ T cells grown in culture. TCRdb independently ran MiXCR on the PCR reads; one entry per CDR3 protein. The table includes over 20,000 distinct CDR3 sequences, roughly 40% detected once. Treatment denoted: approximately nine-day PBMC culture with coronavirus spike peptide pools or control peptides (ViraFEST assay). The receptor's source is a human donor who had recovered from COVID-19. The chain uses TRBV12-3 or TRBV12-4 and TRBJ2-5; 9 bases map to TRBD1. The sequenced material came from CD4+ T cells from blood, cultured in vitro. The CDR3 region is CASSHGQGIQETQYF. Written as DNA, the CDR3 is TGTGCCAGCAGTCACGGACAGGGGATCCAAGAGACCCAGTACTTC.